Here is one TCR beta chain with its context. The data stem from a study of T cell changes during pregnancy in multiple sclerosis. Assay used: immunoSEQ multiplex PCR; TCRdb lists only in-frame clones, some missing. The sample carries more than 90,000 clones, 92% recorded once. Germline V lookup: CDR1 GTSNPN, CDR2 SVGIG (reference sequence). There are 14 residues in the CDR3. V lost 1 base and J lost 7, with 13 bases in between. The chain combines TRBV30 with TRBJ1-4; a possible D gene is TRBD1 (6 bases). The sample was peripheral blood, taken in the first trimester of pregnancy. This receptor was identified in a female donor with multiple sclerosis, enrolled in a pregnancy study. CDR3 nucleotides: TGTGCCTGGAGTGCAATCCTACAGGGTGAAAAACTGTTTTTT. This codes for CAWSAILQGEKLFF.